The T cell receptor (beta chain) described here comes from a study of blood T cell repertoires in COVID-19. In the study overall: Sites in the United States, Italy and Spain provided acute and convalescent COVID-19 samples. From T cells, B-cell-depleted T cells, or PBMCs came the material, which was cDNA or gDNA.

V shed 5 bases and J shed 3 bases, with 15 bases lying between them. CDR1 and CDR2 from the germline V gene are SNHLY and FYNNEI. The CDR3 has 15 residues. Authors' methods: The authors estimated nucleated cell counts from reference gene primer amplification. Sequenced by immunoSEQ multiplex PCR; TCRdb stores in-frame clones only, minus some. From that table come the V and J calls and clone size; the DNA was used to work out D and trimming. This table has about 240,000 clones, approximately 90% appearing once. The sequenced sample was peripheral blood. This TCR derives from a man aged 55 to 70 who had recovered from COVID-19. The chain has TRBV2 and TRBJ2-3; weak D call: TRBD2 (5 bases). The DNA for the CDR3 is TGTGCCAGCAGTACGGACTGGGCGCAGACAGATACGCAGTATTTT. Its translation is CASSTDWAQTDTQYF.